Listed below are T cell receptor beta chains from one sample, sequenced in a study of identical twins. TCRdb processed the 5' RACE reads anew with MiXCR; each CDR3 protein has one entry. The sample shows 280,000 or so distinct CDR3 sequences, under 9.5% of them seen only once. The data also belong to a second study, concerning yellow fever vaccine responses in identical twins.

The sample was memory (CD45RO+) T cells sorted from blood. Receptors were obtained from a woman aged 18 to 35 in good health. Both conserved end residues are part of each CDR3. A D gene is named only where the DNA matches it firmly. Part of the rows lack a size; the others show once, few, many or a class for expanded clones.

j_gene	v_gene	d_gene	abundance	CDR3nt	CDR3aa
TRBJ2-7	TRBV3-1	TRBD2	.	TGTGCCAGCAGCCACGGACTAGCGGGAGGAGGAGGCTACGAGCAGTACTTC	CASSHGLAGGGGYEQYF
TRBJ2-4	TRBV11-2	TRBD1	few	TGTGCCAGCAGACGACCGGGACAGGGAAAAAACATTCAGTACTTC	CASRRPGQGKNIQYF
TRBJ1-3	TRBV7-8	.	.	TGTGCCAGCAGCTTAAATTCCGGACACTCTGGAAACACCATATATTTT	CASSLNSGHSGNTIYF
TRBJ1-1	TRBV5-1	TRBD1	.	TGCGCCAGCAGCCAGACAGGGACGCTCACTGAAGCTTTCTTT	CASSQTGTLTEAFF
TRBJ1-4	TRBV7-6	TRBD1	.	TGTGCCAGCAGCCCGGAATACAGGGGATGGGAAAAACTGTTTTTT	CASSPEYRGWEKLFF
TRBJ2-2	TRBV7-6	TRBD1	few	TGTGCCAGCAGCCCGAGGGGACAGGGTGTGAGCGGGGAGCTGTTTTTT	CASSPRGQGVSGELFF
TRBJ2-1	TRBV12-3/TRBV12-4	TRBD1	many	TGTGCCAGCAGTTTGGGACAGGGCTATGAGCAGTTCTTC	CASSLGQGYEQFF
TRBJ2-1	TRBV12-3/TRBV12-4	TRBD2	few	TGTGCCAGCAGTTTCCTAGGGACTAGCGGGGCTCTCTATAATGAGCAGTTCTTC	CASSFLGTSGALYNEQFF
TRBJ2-2	TRBV7-3	.	.	TGTGCCAGCAGCCCAGGGCCGGGGGCGAACACCGGGGAGCTGTTTTTT	CASSPGPGANTGELFF
TRBJ2-5	TRBV28	.	many	TGTGCCAGCAGCCGTCCGGCAGCCGCTAAAGAGACCCAGTACTTC	CASSRPAAAKETQYF
TRBJ2-3	TRBV20-1	TRBD2	few	TGCAGTGCTAGTGAGGTAGCGGGAGGCGTCGCAGATACGCAGTATTTT	CSASEVAGGVADTQYF
TRBJ2-5	TRBV10-2	.	many	TGCGCCAGCAGTGAGGGGAGGACGAGAGAGACCCAGTACTTC	CASSEGRTRETQYF
TRBJ2-5	TRBV24-1	TRBD2	.	TGTGCCACCAGTGATTTTGCTAGCGGGGGGTTGGAGACCCAGTACTTC	CATSDFASGGLETQYF
TRBJ2-1	TRBV5-1	TRBD2	few	TGCGCCAGCAGCACCGGCGGGGGGGCCTACAATGAGCAGTTCTTC	CASSTGGGAYNEQFF
TRBJ2-4	TRBV6-1	.	few	TGTGCCAGCAGTACAGGGAACATTCAGTACTTC	CASSTGNIQYF
TRBJ2-7	TRBV12-3/TRBV12-4	.	many	TGTGCCAGCAGTTTAAGTATCAGGAGCTCCTACGAGCAGTACTTC	CASSLSIRSSYEQYF
TRBJ2-1	TRBV2	.	few	TGTGCCAGCAGTGATCGGGAGAGTTACAATGAGCAGTCCTTC	CASSDRESYNEQSF
TRBJ1-1	TRBV14	TRBD1	many	TGTGCCAGCAGACCCCGGACAGGTATGAACACTGAAGCTTTCTTT	CASRPRTGMNTEAFF
TRBJ2-7	TRBV5-1	.	few	TGCGCCAGCAGCTCGACCTCCTACGAGCAGTACTTC	CASSSTSYEQYF
TRBJ2-6	TRBV27	.	many	TGTGCCAGCACCCGGACAGCTGGGGCCAACGTCCTGACTTTC	CASTRTAGANVLTF
TRBJ1-1	TRBV20-1	.	many	TGCAGTGCTAGGGGGACCTTCAGGGGGAACACTGAAGCTTTCTTT	CSARGTFRGNTEAFF
TRBJ2-3	TRBV11-3	.	few	TGTGCCAGTAAGGGGGGGATTAGCACAGATACGCAGTATTTT	CASKGGISTDTQYF
TRBJ2-1	TRBV9	TRBD1	many	TGTGCCAGCAGCAGACAGGGGGCATACAATGAGCAGTTCTTC	CASSRQGAYNEQFF
TRBJ2-3	TRBV12-3/TRBV12-4	TRBD2	.	TGTGCCAGCAGTTTCGGTCTAGCGGTGACTAGCACAGATACGCAGTATTTT	CASSFGLAVTSTDTQYF
TRBJ2-5	TRBV11-2	.	.	TGTGCCAGCAGCTTAGATCCCCGGGGGGAGACCCAGTACTTC	CASSLDPRGETQYF
TRBJ2-6	TRBV28	.	many	TGTGCCAGCAGGGAGTGGTCCCTTGCCGGGGCCAACGTCCTGACTTTC	CASREWSLAGANVLTF
TRBJ2-3	TRBV6-5	TRBD2	many	TGTGCCAGCAGTTACTCAGAGCGGGATGGAACAGATACGCAGTATTTT	CASSYSERDGTDTQYF
TRBJ2-1	TRBV5-5	TRBD2	many	TGTGCCAGCAGCTTGTACCTAGCGGGAGGCCACTACAATGAGCAGTTCTTC	CASSLYLAGGHYNEQFF
TRBJ2-3	TRBV20-1	TRBD2	.	TGCAGTGCCCCCACGATTGGGAGGGCCGCAGATACGCAGTATTTT	CSAPTIGRAADTQYF
TRBJ2-3	TRBV5-1	.	.	TGCGCCAGCAGCTTGGAGGACCCTCGGGATACGCAGTATTTT	CASSLEDPRDTQYF
TRBJ2-1	TRBV7-2	TRBD2	few	TGTGCCAGCAGCTTAGGGGGCGGGGGGTCCGGGAATGAGCAGTTCTTC	CASSLGGGGSGNEQFF
TRBJ2-7	TRBV28	.	.	TGTGCCAGCAGCGACTGGTCGGGTTCTCTCTCGGGGCTGCAGTACTTC	CASSDWSGSLSGLQYF
TRBJ2-5	TRBV12-3/TRBV12-4	.	many	TGTGCCAGCAGACTCGGCACCTATGAGACCCAGTACTTC	CASRLGTYETQYF
TRBJ2-6	TRBV6-1	TRBD1	many	TGTGCCAGCAAAGTTCGGGGACAGAGCCTCTCTGGGGCCAACGTCCTGACTTTC	CASKVRGQSLSGANVLTF
TRBJ2-5	TRBV18	.	.	TGTGCCAGCTCACCAGCCAAGGGGATCCAAGAGACCCAGTACTTC	CASSPAKGIQETQYF
TRBJ2-3	TRBV3-1	TRBD2	.	TGTGCCAGCGGCACTAGCGGGAGAACGGATTTT	CASGTSGRTDF